The 10 T cell receptor beta chains presented below share a single source sample, sequenced in a study of T-cell memory formation after mild COVID-19. One entry per CDR3 protein, called by TCRdb with MiXCR from the 5' RACE reads. There are 350,000 to 500,000 distinct CDR3 sequences in the sample; 20% to 30% occur only once, and under 15% lies in the top ten. The material sequenced was PBMCs or a T cell subset sorted from them (not recorded which). The receptors here all came from an adult woman who had mild COVID-19 (a few samples of this study predate the infection). Cell type and time point are not known.

This clonotype showed up just a few times. The rearrangement links TRBV7-6 to TRBJ1-1, with D uncertain. The V gene's germline CDR1 is SGHVS and CDR2 FNYEAQ. The CDR3 contains 15 residues. Trimming cost V 5 bases and J 5 bases, with 18 bases left between them. CDR3 residues: CASSPRREGGTEAFF. The DNA of the CDR3 is TGTGCCAGCAGCCCGCGGAGGGAGGGAGGAACTGAAGCTTTCTTT.

This clonotype was picked up a small number of times. The chain employs TRBV3-1 and TRBJ2-7, with 11 bases that match TRBD2. Germline CDR1 is LGHDT and CDR2 is YNNKEL (reference sequence). The CDR3 loop spans 15 amino acids. The junction had 2 bases not matched to a gene; V was cut back by 0 bases and J by 4 bases. This chain's CDR3 is CASSQDLAGGYEQYF. CDR3 coding DNA: TGTGCCAGCAGCCAAGATTTAGCGGGAGGGTACGAGCAGTACTTC.

V gene TRBV20-1 combines with J gene TRBJ1-2; D not certain. Trimming removed 0 bases at V and 8 bases at J, with 19 bases between. CDR1 and CDR2 (germline): DFQATT, SNEGSKA (reference sequence). This CDR3 has 15 residues. The CDR3 bases are TGCAGTGCTAGAGATCGAGCCCCAAGGAGGAAAGGCTACACCTTC. This sequence encodes CSARDRAPRRKGYTF.

The chain couples TRBV20-1 to TRBJ1-2; weak D call: TRBD1 (6 bases). Trimming left V 3 bases short and J 8 bases short, with 16 bases between. The CDR3 is 13 amino acids. From germline, CDR1 is DFQATT and CDR2 SNEGSKA (reference sequence). The CDR3 nucleotides read TGCAGTGCTAGGTCAGGGGTTCCGGGAGGCTACACCTTC. It codes for CSARSGVPGGYTF.

This clonotype was seen ten or more times. This chain links TRBV18 with TRBJ2-3; tentative D call: TRBD1 (6 bases). The ends were cut back, 4 bases at V and 4 bases at J, with 15 bases in the middle. This CDR3 has 15 residues. The germline V gene has CDR1 KGHSH and CDR2 LQKENI. This CDR3 reads CASSLTGLGADTQYF. In DNA form, the CDR3 reads TGTGCCAGCTCACTTACAGGGCTCGGCGCAGATACGCAGTATTTT. The full variable domain, completed using reference TRBV18 and TRBJ2-3, is NAGVMQNPRHLVRRRGQEARLRCSPMKGHSHVYWYRQLPEEGLKFMVYLQKENIIDESGMPKERFSAEFPKEGPSILRIQQVVRGDSAAYFCASSLTGLGADTQYFGPGTRLTVL.

In its sample, this clonotype was seen a few times. The chain carries TRBV6-1 and TRBJ2-7; maybe TRBD2 (6 bases). The CDR3 covers 14 residues. CDR1 and CDR2 from the germline V gene are MNHNS and SASEGT. The V end lost 3 bases, the J end lost 0 bases, and 9 bases lay between the germline ends. Here the CDR3 reads CASSDGSLSYEQYF. CDR3 in DNA: TGTGCCAGCAGTGACGGGAGCCTCTCCTACGAGCAGTACTTC.

This clonotype was counted a few times. The rearrangement links TRBV5-4 to TRBJ1-2; TRBD1 is a possible D gene (5 bases). Germline CDR1 is SGHNT and CDR2 is YYREEE (reference sequence). Trimming took off 2 bases at V and 6 bases at J, with 14 bases between the two ends. The length of the CDR3 is 14 residues. The chain's CDR3 is CASSFLGGANGYTF. The CDR3 DNA reads TGTGCCAGCAGCTTTCTTGGAGGGGCTAATGGCTACACCTTC.

This sequence joins TRBV29-1 and TRBJ2-4; no firm D call. The CDR3 spans 15 residues. V was trimmed by 4 bases and J by 0 bases, leaving 13 bases between them. Germline values: CDR1 SQVTM, CDR2 ANQGSEA. The CDR3 sequence is CSVATLTTAKNIQYF. The CDR3 nucleotides read TGCAGCGTTGCCACCCTGACCACAGCCAAAAACATTCAGTACTTC. The complete variable domain, with remaining parts taken from reference TRBV29-1 and TRBJ2-4, reads SAVISQKPSRDICQRGTSLTIQCQVDSQVTMMFWYRQQPGQSLTLIATANQGSEATYESGFVIDKFPISRPNLTFSTLTVSNMSPEDSSIYLCSVATLTTAKNIQYFGAGTRLSVL.

The chain combines TRBV15 with TRBJ2-7; TRBD2 agrees at 12 bases. CDR3 length: 17 amino acids. V shed 5 bases, J shed 0 bases, and the junction held 8 bases outside the gene matches. The germline V gene has CDR1 LNHNV and CDR2 YYDKDF (reference sequence). CDR3 in amino acids: CATSVTSGSYYSYEQYF. DNA of the CDR3: TGTGCCACCAGCGTGACTAGCGGGAGTTACTACTCCTACGAGCAGTACTTC.

The rearrangement uses TRBV9 and TRBJ2-3; 10 bases align to TRBD2. CDR1 is SGDLS and CDR2 is YYNGEE in the germline V gene. V lost 2 bases and J lost 2; bases outside the gene matches: 5. The length of the CDR3 is 16 residues. Here the CDR3 DNA reads TGTGCCAGCAGCGTTAGCGGGAGGCCGCACACAGATACGCAGTATTTT. Translation gives CASSVSGRPHTDTQYF.